The 29 T cell receptor beta chains below all came from one sample that was sequenced in a study of T-cell memory formation after mild COVID-19. TCRdb reprocessed the 5' RACE reads via MiXCR and lists one record per CDR3 protein. Of under 600,000 distinct CDR3 sequences in the sample, about a fifth are singletons; the top ten hold approximately 8.4%. Sequencing was performed on PBMCs or a T cell subset sorted from them (not recorded which). All receptors derive from an adult woman who had mild COVID-19 (a few samples of this study predate the infection). Cell type and time point are not known.

This chain uses TRBV12-3 or TRBV12-4 with TRBJ2-7; TRBD1 agrees at 9 bases. Trimming cost V 4 bases and J 9 bases; bases outside gene matches: 7. The CDR3 totals 13 residues. In nucleotides, the CDR3 is TGTGCCAGCAGTTCACGGTGGGGACAGGGGCAGTACTTC. Amino acids: CASSSRWGQGQYF.

This clonotype was picked up a small number of times. V and J are TRBV4-3 and TRBJ2-3, with a possible D match to TRBD2 (5 bases). Trimming removed 4 bases at V and 3 bases at J, with 14 bases between. This CDR3 is 15 amino acids long. Germline CDR1 LGHNA, CDR2 YSLEER. CDR3 region: CASSLRVRGTDTQYF. CDR3 coding DNA: TGCGCCAGCAGCCTCCGAGTCCGGGGTACAGATACGCAGTATTTT.

V usage is TRBV15 and J usage is TRBJ1-2; weak D call: TRBD1 (5 bases). Germline lookup yields CDR1 LNHNV and CDR2 YYDKDF (reference sequence). This CDR3 comprises 15 residues. V was trimmed by 0 bases and J by 4 bases, leaving 12 bases between them. DNA for the CDR3: TGTGCCACCAGCAGAGATAGGGGTTATGCCTATGGCTACACCTTC. Its translation: CATSRDRGYAYGYTF.

For the CDR3, the DNA is TGTGCCAGCAGCTTAGATCAAGGGTTAACGCAGTATTTT. This translates into CASSLDQGLTQYF. The chain carries TRBV7-2 and TRBJ2-3; D not certain. CDR1 is SGHTA and CDR2 is FQGNSA in the germline V gene. The CDR3 runs to 13 residues. The V end was cut by 1 base, the J end by 9 bases, with 11 bases between.

The chain uses TRBV7-9 and TRBJ2-1; D might be TRBD1 (5 bases). Germline CDR1 and CDR2: SEHNR and FQNEAQ (reference sequence). With 5 bases removed from V and 3 bases from J, the gap between germline ends came to 17 bases. The CDR3 runs to 16 residues. CDR3 nucleotides: TGTGCCAGCAGCGGCCCGCGAAGGGGCCACTACAATGAGCAGTTCTTC. Translation: CASSGPRRGHYNEQFF.

This clonotype occurred a few times. The chain employs TRBV24-1 and TRBJ2-7, with 12 bases matching TRBD2. V dropped 5 bases and J dropped 0; count of bases not matched to a gene: 4. The CDR3 is made up of 16 amino acids. From germline, CDR1 is KGHDR and CDR2 SFDVKD. CDR3 nucleotide sequence: TGTGCCACCAGTGGGACTAGCGGGACTAGCTCCTACGAGCAGTACTTC. This encodes CATSGTSGTSSYEQYF.

V is TRBV12-3 or TRBV12-4 and J is TRBJ2-5, with a possible D match to TRBD2 (7 bases). CDR3 size: 14 residues. Trimming left V 7 bases short and J 10 bases short, with 22 bases between. CDR3 loop: CASTEGGTRGNQYF. The CDR3 nucleotides are TGTGCCAGCACCGAGGGGGGGACAAGAGGGAACCAGTACTTC.

This clonotype showed up many times. The chain employs TRBV7-9 and TRBJ1-1, with D unclear. This CDR3 is 14 amino acids long. The V gene's germline CDR1 is SEHNR and CDR2 FQNEAQ (reference sequence). Trimming cost V 1 base and J 5 bases, with 11 bases left between them. CDR3 bases: TGTGCCAGCAGCTTAGATGTGGGGAGGACTGAAGCTTTCTTT. It translates to CASSLDVGRTEAFF.

This clonotype was recorded many times. The chain has TRBV7-2 and TRBJ2-1; D unclear. Trimming left V 5 bases short and J 10 bases short, with 18 bases between. In germline, CDR1 is SGHTA, CDR2 FQGNSA. The CDR3 covers 14 residues. In DNA, the CDR3 is TGTGCCAGCAGCCCAACCACGGATAGTACGGAGCAGTTCTTC. This translates into CASSPTTDSTEQFF.

This clonotype occurred many times. V usage is TRBV12-3 or TRBV12-4 and J usage is TRBJ2-2; no firm D call. The CDR3 runs to 15 residues. Trimming cost V 7 bases and J 2 bases, with 14 bases left between them. The CDR3 DNA is TGTGCCAGCACAAGGACCCACCCCAACACCGGGGAGCTGTTTTTT. Protein: CASTRTHPNTGELFF.

This clonotype came up a few times. The chain carries TRBV24-1 and TRBJ2-1; 8 bases match TRBD2. The CDR3 is 13 amino acids. Unmatched junction bases numbered 5, after V lost 8 bases and J lost 6 bases. CDR1 KGHDR and CDR2 SFDVKD come from the germline V gene. The CDR3 loop is CATTAGGINEQFF. CDR3 coding DNA: TGTGCCACCACTGCGGGAGGAATCAATGAGCAGTTCTTC.

This clonotype was found once. The chain carries TRBV12-3 or TRBV12-4 and TRBJ2-5; TRBD1 matches 9 bases. The CDR3 spans 16 residues. V lost 7 bases and J lost 1; bases outside the gene matches: 10. In DNA, the CDR3 is TGTGCCAGCACCTCAACTCCGGGACAGGGCCAAGAGACCCAGTACTTC. Its protein is CASTSTPGQGQETQYF.

V usage is TRBV6-1 and J usage is TRBJ2-7; 7 bases line up with TRBD2. This CDR3 spans 14 amino acids. V lost 10 bases, J lost 0 bases, and 9 bases stayed unmatched. CDR1 is MNHNS, CDR2 SASEGT, per germline. CDR3 region: CATHPSGFSYEQYF. The CDR3 nucleotides are TGTGCCACCCATCCTAGCGGCTTCTCCTACGAGCAGTACTTC.

This clonotype was recorded a few times. The rearrangement links TRBV5-1 to TRBJ2-2; weak D call: TRBD2 (5 bases). With 6 bases removed from V and 4 bases from J, the gap between germline ends came to 16 bases. CDR1 is SGHRS, CDR2 YFSETQ, per germline. This CDR3 contains 15 residues. Here the CDR3 DNA reads TGCGCCAGCATCCCCCCGGGCCGGGGCACCGGGGAGCTGTTTTTT. It yields the protein CASIPPGRGTGELFF. Variable domain in full (rest from reference TRBV5-1 and TRBJ2-2): KAGVTQTPRYLIKTRGQQVTLSCSPISGHRSVSWYQQTPGQGLQFLFEYFSETQRNKGNFPGRFSGRQFSNSRSEMNVSTLELGDSALYLCASIPPGRGTGELFFGEGSRLTVL.

This clonotype was recorded at least ten times. This chain joins TRBV7-2 and TRBJ1-6; a possible D gene is TRBD1 (5 bases). Germline CDR1 and CDR2: SGHTA and FQGNSA. The CDR3 runs to 16 residues. Trimming cost V 0 bases and J 7 bases, with 13 bases left between them. The CDR3 DNA is TGTGCCAGCAGCTTAGCAAGTTTAGGGACCAATTCACCCCTCCACTTT. Translated: CASSLASLGTNSPLHF.

This clonotype was seen only a few times. This chain uses TRBV13 with TRBJ2-1, with D unclear. Germline V gene data show CDR1 as PRHDT and CDR2 as FYEKMQ (reference sequence). This CDR3 spans 12 amino acids. With 4 bases removed from V and 10 bases from J, the gap between germline ends came to 11 bases. This chain's CDR3 is CASSSRTREQFF. The CDR3 DNA is TGTGCCAGCAGCTCCAGGACCAGGGAGCAGTTCTTC.

This clonotype was counted many times. V is TRBV7-9 and J is TRBJ2-1; TRBD2 matches 11 bases. Germline CDR1 reads SEHNR; CDR2 reads FQNEAQ (reference sequence). The V and J ends lost 1 base and 15 bases, in that order; junction bases with no gene match: 5. The CDR3 totals 13 residues. The CDR3 DNA is TGTGCCAGCAGCTTAGATTTAGCGGGAGGGGTGTTCTTC. The encoded protein is CASSLDLAGGVFF.

This clonotype came up a few times. The chain is built from TRBV24-1 and TRBJ2-3; TRBD2 aligns across 11 bases. This CDR3 is 16 amino acids long. Germline loops: CDR1 KGHDR, CDR2 SFDVKD. J lost 5 bases, V lost 0 bases, and 3 bases had no gene match. In DNA form, the CDR3 reads TGTGCCACCAGTGATTTGACTAGCGGGAGCGGAGATACGCAGTATTTT. Its translation: CATSDLTSGSGDTQYF.

This clonotype turned up a few times. The rearrangement links TRBV20-1 to TRBJ2-5; a weak D match, TRBD2 (6 bases). The CDR3 has 16 amino acids. CDR1 and CDR2 from the germline V gene are DFQATT and SNEGSKA (reference sequence). Trimming took 0 bases from V and 7 from J, leaving 21 bases between them. The chain's CDR3 is CSARDTLSGFGGTQYF. CDR3 bases: TGCAGTGCTAGAGATACCCTGAGCGGTTTCGGGGGGACCCAGTACTTC.

This clonotype has just a few counts. This sequence joins TRBV6-2 or TRBV6-3 and TRBJ2-7, with D perhaps TRBD2 (6 bases). Trimming cost V 2 bases and J 1 base, with 9 bases left between them. Per germline, CDR1 MNHEY and CDR2 SVGEGT. This CDR3 contains 14 residues. The CDR3, as DNA: TGTGCCAGCAGTTACCCGGGAGCTTCCTACGAGCAGTACTTC. This sequence encodes CASSYPGASYEQYF.

The rearrangement joins TRBV24-1 to TRBJ2-1; 8 positions agree with TRBD2. J was trimmed by 7 bases and V by 5 bases; bases with no gene match: 6. The CDR3 covers 14 residues. Germline lookup yields CDR1 KGHDR and CDR2 SFDVKD. CDR3 amino acids: CATSAHGGVNEQFF. For the CDR3, the DNA is TGTGCCACCAGTGCCCACGGGGGGGTGAATGAGCAGTTCTTC.

This clonotype has at least ten counts. V gene TRBV7-3 combines with J gene TRBJ2-1; a possible D gene is TRBD2 (7 bases). The germline V gene has CDR1 SGHTA and CDR2 FQGTGA. CDR3 length: 13 residues. V was shortened by 3 bases and J by 9 bases, with 12 bases between the two germline ends. In DNA, the CDR3 is TGTGCCAGCAGCTTCGGGGGGCTGGGTGAGCAGTTCTTC. It translates to CASSFGGLGEQFF.

This clonotype occurred many times. The chain uses TRBV7-9 and TRBJ2-5, with 13 bases that match TRBD2. The CDR3 has 16 residues. The V gene end was trimmed by 1 base and the J gene end by 1 base; junction bases not matched to a gene: 0. Germline V lookup: CDR1 SEHNR, CDR2 FQNEAQ (reference sequence). CDR3 sequence (DNA): TGTGCCAGCAGCTTAGGGACTAGCGGGGGCCAAGAGACCCAGTACTTC. Translating it yields CASSLGTSGGQETQYF.

The V call is TRBV5-1, the J call TRBJ2-5; D gene unclear. Trimming pared 0 bases from V and 2 bases from J, leaving 11 bases between. The CDR3 is made up of 15 amino acids. Germline V gene data show CDR1 as SGHRS and CDR2 as YFSETQ. The CDR3 sequence: CASSLVQTLQETQYF. CDR3 nucleotide sequence: TGCGCCAGCAGCTTGGTCCAAACACTTCAAGAGACCCAGTACTTC.

In its sample, this clonotype was seen a few times. The chain combines TRBV7-8 with TRBJ2-7; 8 bases agree with TRBD2. CDR3 size: 14 residues. Trimming took 6 bases from V and 5 from J; bases not matched to a gene: 9. CDR1 is SGHVS and CDR2 is FQNEAQ in the germline V gene. CDR3 nucleotides: TGTGCCAGCAGGGGGACTAGTATGGCCCACGAGCAGTACTTC. As protein: CASRGTSMAHEQYF.

This clonotype was counted a few times. The V gene is TRBV4-1, the J gene TRBJ2-2; a possible D gene is TRBD2 (6 bases). V lost 4 bases and J lost 5, with 17 bases in between. Looked up from germline, CDR1 is MGHRA and CDR2 is YSYEKL. The CDR3 runs 16 residues. CDR3 coding DNA: TGCGCCAGCAGCCGTCTCGGAGCGCGGGGAACCGGGGAGCTGTTTTTT. It specifies CASSRLGARGTGELFF.

This clonotype has a count of ten or more. The CDR3 is CASSFSRARGYNEQFF. CDR3 DNA sequence: TGTGCCAGCAGCTTTAGCCGGGCTAGAGGTTACAATGAGCAGTTCTTC. The chain recombines TRBV7-9 with TRBJ2-1; no firm D call. The CDR3 is 16 residues long. V was trimmed by 3 bases and J by 4 bases, leaving 16 bases between them. Germline V CDR1 and CDR2: SEHNR, FQNEAQ (reference sequence). The full variable domain, its missing parts supplied by reference TRBV7-9 and TRBJ2-1, is DTGVSQNPRHKITKRGQNVTFRCDPISEHNRLYWYRQTLGQGPEFLTYFQNEAQLEKSRLLSDRFSAERPKGSFSTLEIQRTEQGDSAMYLCASSFSRARGYNEQFFGPGTRLTVL.

The V call is TRBV12-3 or TRBV12-4, the J call TRBJ1-2, with no clear D. V lost 2 bases and J lost 7, with 8 bases in between. The CDR3 totals 12 residues. DNA for the CDR3: TGTGCCAGCAGTTTATGGCTGACTGGCTACACCTTC. As protein: CASSLWLTGYTF.

This clonotype was picked up a small number of times. V and J are TRBV30 and TRBJ1-5; TRBD1 agrees at 7 bases. J was trimmed by 0 bases and V by 6 bases; bases with no gene match: 2. Looked up from germline, CDR1 is GTSNPN and CDR2 is SVGIG (reference sequence). CDR3 length: 13 amino acids. As DNA, the CDR3 is TGTGCCTGCGACAGGGTTAGCAATCAGCCCCAGCATTTT. As protein: CACDRVSNQPQHF.